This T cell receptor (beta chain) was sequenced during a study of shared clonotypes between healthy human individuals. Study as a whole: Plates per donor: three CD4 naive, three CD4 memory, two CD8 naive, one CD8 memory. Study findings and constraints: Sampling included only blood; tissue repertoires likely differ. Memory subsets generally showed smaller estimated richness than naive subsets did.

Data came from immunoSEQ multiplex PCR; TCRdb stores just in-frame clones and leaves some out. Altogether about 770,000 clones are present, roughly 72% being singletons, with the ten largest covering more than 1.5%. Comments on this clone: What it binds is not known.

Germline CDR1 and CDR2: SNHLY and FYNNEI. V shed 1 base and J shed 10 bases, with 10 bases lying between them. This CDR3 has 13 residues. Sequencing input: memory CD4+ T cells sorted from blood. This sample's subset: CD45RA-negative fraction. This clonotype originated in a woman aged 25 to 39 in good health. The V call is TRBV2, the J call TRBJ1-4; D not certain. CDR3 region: CASSEGSLGKLFF. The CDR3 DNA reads TGTGCCAGCAGTGAAGGTAGCCTGGGAAAACTGTTTTTT.